The 12 T cell receptor beta chains in this list originate from one sample, sequenced in a study of vaccination and CD4 T cells after COVID-19. The treatment is: roughly 10-day PBMC culture with coronavirus spike peptide pools or control peptides (ViraFEST assay). An Oncomine TCR Beta short-read assay was used to sequence the DNA from cultured CD4+ T cells. Each CDR3 protein is one row after TCRdb ran MiXCR on the PCR reads. The profile shows some 11,000 distinct CDR3 sequences, approximately 60% of them singletons. These receptors have no identified antigens. Source: CD4+ T cells from blood, cultured in vitro, taken before SARS-CoV-2 vaccination. Receptors originate from a human donor who had recovered from COVID-19.

A few counts support this clonotype. The CDR3 region has the DNA TGTGCCAGCAGCTCCCAAGGCTATTCACCCCTCCACTTT. Residues: CASSSQGYSPLHF. The rearrangement joins TRBV7-6 to TRBJ1-6, with D hard to call. Germline lookup yields CDR1 SGHVS and CDR2 FNYEAQ. Trimming took off 4 bases at V and 8 bases at J, with 9 bases between the two ends. This CDR3 region has 13 residues.

This clonotype was detected once. For the CDR3, the DNA is TGTGCCTGGGCACAGGGGAATAATTCACCCCTCCACTTT. Translation: CAWAQGNNSPLHF. The chain employs TRBV30 and TRBJ1-6, with TRBD1 identical over 7 bases. The CDR3 covers 13 residues. Germline CDR1 and CDR2: GTSNPN and SVGIG (reference sequence). V lost 5 bases and J lost 5; bases outside the gene matches: 3.

This clonotype was observed a handful of times. V and J are TRBV10-3 and TRBJ2-3, with D uncertain. V shed 7 bases and J shed 2 bases, with 13 bases lying between them. Germline CDR1 ENHRY, CDR2 SYGVKD. The CDR3 totals 14 residues. CDR3 sequence reads: CAIKWTRYTDTQYF. In nucleotides, the CDR3 is TGTGCCATCAAATGGACGCGTTACACAGATACGCAGTATTTT.

This clonotype was seen just once. The chain has TRBV14 and TRBJ2-7, with 8 positions matching TRBD1. Trimming at V came to 3 bases and at J to 3 bases, leaving 4 bases not matched to a gene. Germline CDR1 SGHDN, CDR2 FVKESK. The CDR3 runs 14 residues. The CDR3 region is CASSHGRGLYEQYF. CDR3 nucleotides: TGTGCCAGCAGCCATGGCAGGGGGCTCTACGAGCAGTACTTC.

In nucleotides, the CDR3 is TGCAGTGCTATTCGTCTAAGCGGGAGCAGGGCGCAGTTCTTC. It codes for CSAIRLSGSRAQFF. The rearrangement uses TRBV20-1 and TRBJ2-1, with 8 bases lining up with TRBD2. Trimming cost V 4 bases and J 12 bases; bases outside gene matches: 14. This CDR3 has 14 amino acids. Germline V gene lookup returns CDR1 DFQATT and CDR2 SNEGSKA (reference sequence).

The table lists this clonotype with a count of one. This chain joins TRBV7-6 and TRBJ2-5; D is uncertain. Germline CDR1 is SGHVS and CDR2 is FNYEAQ. The V and J ends lost 3 bases and 1 base respectively, with 6 bases between them. The CDR3 totals 13 residues. CDR3 sequence reads: CASSFTGQETQYF. In DNA, the CDR3 is TGTGCCAGCAGCTTTACTGGCCAAGAGACCCAGTACTTC.

This clonotype was detected only a few times. The J gene is TRBJ1-1, the V gene TRBV20-1; no definite D call. Per the germline V gene, CDR1 is DFQATT and CDR2 is SNEGSKA (reference sequence). V shed 7 bases and J shed 1 base, with 7 bases lying between them. The CDR3 consists of 11 residues. Here the CDR3 reads CSVQKNTEAFF. In DNA, the CDR3 is TGCAGTGTTCAGAAGAACACTGAAGCTTTCTTT.

The rearrangement joins TRBV20-1 to TRBJ2-5, with D perhaps TRBD2 (6 bases). Germline CDR1 is DFQATT and CDR2 is SNEGSKA (reference sequence). This CDR3 contains 11 residues. The CDR3 region has the DNA TGCTCTTCGGGGGTCCAAGAGACCCAGTACTTC. This gives the protein CSSGVQETQYF.

J is TRBJ2-2 and V is TRBV19; 7 nucleotides line up with TRBD2. Germline V gives CDR1 LNHDA, CDR2 SQIVND (reference sequence). The CDR3 length is 16 residues. V dropped 1 base and J dropped 0; count of bases not matched to a gene: 2. The CDR3 loop reads CASSIGGGANTGELFF. The CDR3 nucleotides read TGTGCCAGTAGTATAGGTGGGGGGGCGAACACCGGGGAGCTGTTTTTT.

The chain couples TRBV7-8 to TRBJ2-7; D remains ambiguous. The CDR3 contains 17 residues. Germline CDR1 is SGHVS and CDR2 is FQNEAQ. V lost 2 bases and J lost 0, with 17 bases in between. The CDR3 loop reads CASSLSGWIRSSYEQYF. For the CDR3, the DNA is TGTGCCAGCAGCTTATCTGGGTGGATTAGGTCCTCCTACGAGCAGTACTTC.

This rearrangement joins TRBV18 to TRBJ2-5; D unresolved. Looked up from germline, CDR1 is KGHSH and CDR2 is LQKENI. Trimming shortened V by 3 bases and J by 2 bases, and 13 bases separated the two germline ends. This CDR3 contains 15 residues. The DNA of the CDR3 is TGTGCCAGCTCACCCCCCTTGGGGAAACAAGAGACCCAGTACTTC. Its protein product is CASSPPLGKQETQYF.

This clonotype was picked up one time. This chain connects TRBV12-3 or TRBV12-4 to TRBJ1-5, with 7 bases fitting TRBD1. There are 15 residues in the CDR3. Germline trimming cut 7 bases from V and 2 bases from J; bases unmatched to any gene: 8. The DNA for the CDR3 is TGTGCCAGCATCCAGGGGGGGGTTGGCAATCAGCCCCAGCATTTT. It yields the protein CASIQGGVGNQPQHF.